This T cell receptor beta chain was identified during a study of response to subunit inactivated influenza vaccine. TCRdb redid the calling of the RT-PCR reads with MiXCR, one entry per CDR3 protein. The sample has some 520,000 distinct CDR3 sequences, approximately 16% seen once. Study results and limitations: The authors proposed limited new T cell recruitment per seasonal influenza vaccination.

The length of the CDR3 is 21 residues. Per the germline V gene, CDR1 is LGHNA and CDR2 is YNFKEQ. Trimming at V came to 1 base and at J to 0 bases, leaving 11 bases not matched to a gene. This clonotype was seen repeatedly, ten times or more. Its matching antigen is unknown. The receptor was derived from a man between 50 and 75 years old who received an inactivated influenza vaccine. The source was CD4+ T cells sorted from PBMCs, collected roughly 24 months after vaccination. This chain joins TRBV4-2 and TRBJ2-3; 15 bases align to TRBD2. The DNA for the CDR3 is TGTGCCAGCAGCCAAGTTGGTCCGGGACTAGCGGGAGGATCTAGCACAGATACGCAGTATTTT. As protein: CASSQVGPGLAGGSSTDTQYF.